A single sample is the source of the 5 T cell receptor beta chains below, sequenced in a study of CD8+CD57+ T cells in acquired aplastic anemia (dated 2018 in TCRdb). Sequencing relied on an Illumina HiSeq 2000. TCR beta VDJ combination and CDR3 sequence profiling used genomic DNA as the template. The raw public data were reprocessed by TCRdb itself: fastp quality trimming at Q25, MiXCR clonotype calling, in-frame beta chains only. Each CDR3 protein gets just one entry, which takes the most common genes and DNA from the rows behind it. Within this sample are around 150,000 distinct CDR3 sequences, with roughly 48% of them counted one time only. Together, the top ten hold about 3% of the sample. Patients chosen for sequencing had shown expansion of CD8+CD57+ cells by flow cytometry. Sequenced input: sorted CD4+, CD8+, or CD8+CD57+ T cells (not recorded which) from PBMCs. The receptors originated from a human donor with aplastic anemia.

This clonotype was counted only a few times. The chain uses TRBV24-1 and TRBJ2-6, with a tentative D call TRBD1 (6 bases). CDR3 length equals 19 residues. V dropped 2 bases and J dropped 1 base, with 17 bases sitting between them. Per germline, CDR1 KGHDR and CDR2 SFDVKD. The CDR3 is CATSDSPGADASGANVLTF. The CDR3 DNA is TGTGCCACCAGTGATTCCCCAGGGGCAGACGCATCTGGGGCCAACGTCCTGACTTTC.

This clonotype turned up a few times. The chain links TRBV11-3 to TRBJ2-1, with 7 bases that match TRBD2. Germline loops: CDR1 SGHNT, CDR2 YENEEA. There are 15 residues in the CDR3. J gave up 1 base and V 6 bases, and 6 bases lay outside the gene matches. As DNA, the CDR3 is TGTGCCAGCAGTAAGCGGGATGGTTCCTACAATGAGCAGTTCTTC. Its translation: CASSKRDGSYNEQFF.

Turning to this clonotype: A much larger clonotype is one base distant, so this may be a read error. The V call is TRBV6-1, the J call TRBJ2-5; possible D gene TRBD1, 6 bases. V lost 11 bases and J 7 bases, leaving 23 bases between the germline ends. Germline lookup yields CDR1 MNHNS and CDR2 SASEGT. The CDR3 has 14 amino acids. The CDR3 sequence: CASRSQGPSVTQYF. CDR3 bases: TGTGCCTCCCGTTCACAGGGTCCAAGTGTGACCCAGTACTTC.

This clonotype was counted many times. V and J are TRBV4-3 and TRBJ1-6, with TRBD1 as a possible D gene (5 bases). The CDR3 is 15 residues long. Trimming pared 1 base from V and 5 bases from J, leaving 9 bases between. Germline V gene data show CDR1 as LGHNA and CDR2 as YSLEER. This chain's CDR3 is CASSQGDGDNSPLHF. CDR3 nucleotide sequence: TGCGCCAGCAGCCAAGGGGACGGCGATAATTCACCCCTCCACTTT.

The rearrangement joins TRBV19 to TRBJ2-7; D uncertain. The V end lost 1 base, the J end lost 2 bases, and 12 bases lay between the germline ends. This CDR3 is built from 15 residues. The V gene's germline CDR1 is LNHDA and CDR2 SQIVND (reference sequence). The DNA of the CDR3 is TGTGCCAGTAGTATAGGTGGCAGTCGGGCCTACGAGCAGTACTTC. Protein: CASSIGGSRAYEQYF. Together with reference TRBV19 and TRBJ2-7, the CDR3 gives the full variable domain: DGGITQSPKYLFRKEGQNVTLSCEQNLNHDAMYWYRQDPGQGLRLIYYSQIVNDFQKGDIAEGYSVSREKKESFPLTVTSAQKNPTAFYLCASSIGGSRAYEQYFGPGTRLTVT.